These 13 T cell receptor beta chains share one sample of origin, sequenced in a study of control samples from healthy donors and cancer patients (dated by TCRdb to about 2020). The library was built by means of the immunoSEQ multiplex PCR assay. In TCRdb, the immuneACCESS table is reduced to in-frame sequences with V and J assigned. These tables do not hold every clone; where another copy was compared, an unresolved V gene accounts for under half, and the others remain unexplained. The sample contains about 64,000 clones, more than 85% of them found a single time. The top ten clonotypes cover less than 2% of the sample. The source material was PBMCs. The receptors come from a man aged 35 to 55 with colorectal cancer.

The chain carries TRBV27 and TRBJ2-1, with 8 bases that match TRBD2. The CDR3 consists of 15 residues. Germline-derived CDR1 and CDR2 are MNHEY and SMNVEV (reference sequence). Trimming at V came to 3 bases and at J to 10 bases, leaving 11 bases not matched to a gene. The CDR3 loop is CASSLSGGAPAEQFF. DNA for the CDR3: TGTGCCAGCAGTTTGAGCGGGGGTGCCCCAGCGGAGCAGTTCTTC.

This sequence joins TRBV9 and TRBJ2-2; D may be TRBD1 (6 bases). The V end was cut by 3 bases, the J end by 0 bases, with 9 bases between. Germline assignment: CDR1 SGDLS and CDR2 YYNGEE. The CDR3 length is 15 residues. The CDR3 DNA reads TGTGCCAGCAGCGCGGGACACCCGAACACCGGGGAGCTGTTTTTT. Its translation: CASSAGHPNTGELFF.

This rearrangement joins TRBV3-1 (or the pseudogene TRBV3-2) to TRBJ2-5; 12 bases fit TRBD2. The CDR3 extends over 16 amino acids. V shed 4 bases and J 1 base; nucleotides not matched to a gene: 4. The germline V gene encodes CDR1 LGHDT and CDR2 YNNKEL (reference sequence). The CDR3 is CASSPRTSGVQETQYF. DNA for the CDR3: TGTGCCAGCAGCCCGCGGACTAGCGGGGTCCAAGAGACCCAGTACTTC.

CDR3 in amino acids: CATSDRRKTGTDTQYF. CDR3 DNA: TGTGCCACCAGTGACCGTAGAAAGACAGGGACAGATACGCAGTATTTT. The V gene is TRBV24-1, the J gene TRBJ2-3; 7 bases line up with TRBD1. The ends lost 4 bases at V and 3 bases at J; junction bases unmatched: 9. Germline V gene data show CDR1 as KGHDR and CDR2 as SFDVKD. The CDR3 length is 16 residues.

This clone was counted between two and nine times. The rearrangement uses TRBV19 and TRBJ1-2; the D gene is possibly TRBD1 (5 bases). V dropped 4 bases and J dropped 0 bases, with 15 bases sitting between them. The CDR3 has 16 amino acids. Germline CDR1 reads LNHDA; CDR2 reads SQIVND (reference sequence). The DNA of the CDR3 is TGTGCCAGTAGTAATCCCCGGGACCGAGCTAACTATGGCTACACCTTC. Translating it yields CASSNPRDRANYGYTF.

J is TRBJ2-5 and V is TRBV5-3; a possible D gene is TRBD1 (5 bases). TRBV5-3 is given ORF status, its function remaining uncertain. The CDR3 loop spans 15 amino acids. The V end was cut by 2 bases, the J end by 4 bases, with 15 bases between. CDR3 nucleotide sequence: TGTGCCAGAAGCTTTCCTCCAGGGTACCGAGAGACCCAGTACTTC. This gives the protein CARSFPPGYRETQYF.

The chain recombines TRBV2 with TRBJ2-1; 7 nucleotides align to TRBD2. This CDR3 spans 11 amino acids. V dropped 7 bases and J dropped 16; count of bases not matched to a gene: 10. The germline V gene encodes CDR1 SNHLY and CDR2 FYNNEI. In DNA form, the CDR3 reads TGTGCCAGCAATACGGGGGGATTGGACTTCTTC. Protein sequence: CASNTGGLDFF.

This CDR3 reads CASSLGTSGVQNIQYF. The CDR3 DNA reads TGTGCCAGCAGCCTGGGGACTAGCGGGGTCCAAAACATTCAGTACTTC. This rearrangement joins TRBV3-1 (or the pseudogene TRBV3-2) to TRBJ2-4; 13 positions agree with TRBD2. This CDR3 is built from 16 residues. CDR1 is LGHDT and CDR2 is YNNKEL in the germline V gene (reference sequence). V shed 4 bases, J shed 5 bases, and the junction held 5 bases outside the gene matches.

The J gene is TRBJ1-4, the V gene TRBV5-1; D is ambiguous. The CDR3 has 14 amino acids. In germline, CDR1 is SGHRS, CDR2 YFSETQ. V was pared by 4 bases and J by 7 bases, with 14 bases between. The chain's CDR3 is CASSARARGEKLFF. DNA for the CDR3: TGCGCCAGCAGCGCCCGGGCAAGAGGTGAAAAACTGTTTTTT.

Only one count was recorded for this clone. The chain recombines TRBV11-2 with TRBJ2-7; possible D gene TRBD1, 5 bases. CDR3 length: 15 residues. CDR1 and CDR2 (germline): SGHAT, FQNNGV. Trimming left V 4 bases short and J 3 bases short, with 16 bases between. CDR3 sequence: CASSSQQLTDYEQYF. The CDR3 DNA is TGTGCCAGCAGCTCTCAGCAGTTGACAGACTACGAGCAGTACTTC.

This chain links TRBV4-1 with TRBJ2-1; D gene unclear. V lost 4 bases to trimming and J lost 4 bases, with 8 bases between them. Germline assignment: CDR1 MGHRA and CDR2 YSYEKL. The CDR3 is 13 amino acids. CDR3 loop: CASSRIYYNEQFF. CDR3 coding DNA: TGCGCCAGCAGCCGAATATATTACAATGAGCAGTTCTTC.

For the CDR3, the DNA is TGTGCCAGCAGCCGAGGGACAGGCACCGATGGCTACACCTTC. Its protein product is CASSRGTGTDGYTF. The V gene is TRBV3-1 (or the pseudogene TRBV3-2), the J gene TRBJ1-2; the match to TRBD1 covers 8 bases. CDR1 and CDR2 from the germline V gene are LGHDT and YNNKEL (reference sequence). Trimming took 4 bases from V and 6 from J; bases not matched to a gene: 7. There are 14 residues in the CDR3.

The gene calls are TRBV7-9 and TRBJ2-1; 10 bases align to TRBD2. CDR3 size: 16 residues. V dropped 5 bases and J dropped 8; count of bases not matched to a gene: 12. CDR1 is SEHNR and CDR2 is FQNEAQ in the germline V gene (reference sequence). The DNA of the CDR3 is TGTGCCAGCAGCCCCCCGGGGACTAGCGAGGGGGATGAGCAGTTCTTC. Amino acids: CASSPPGTSEGDEQFF.